These T cell receptor beta chains were read from a single sample in a study of vaccination and CD4 T cells after COVID-19. In TCRdb, the PCR reads were re-called with MiXCR into one record per CDR3 protein. The data show around 21,000 distinct CDR3 sequences, roughly 51% seen once. These TCRs' antigens remain unknown. The sequenced material came from CD4+ T cells from blood, cultured in vitro. Every receptor here comes from a human donor who had recovered from COVID-19. The CDR3 runs from the conserved cysteine through the conserved F or W. D genes are given only for firm matches. Size values are once, few and many counts, or a class for expanded clones, and some rows have none.

NA,TRBV2,TRBJ1-6,NA,TGTGCCAGCATCTCGGGACCCTCGGGCACCCTCCACTTT,CASISGPSGTLHF
TRBD1,TRBV18,TRBJ1-3,few,TGTGCCAGCTCACCGACAGGGACGGACACCATATATTTT,CASSPTGTDTIYF
TRBD2,TRBV6-1,TRBJ2-7,few,TGTGCCAGCAGTATTTTCCGGGGGGTGGCGTCCTACGAGCAGTACTTC,CASSIFRGVASYEQYF
NA,TRBV7-3,TRBJ2-7,NA,TGTGCCAGCAGCTTATTTCCCGACAGCGGCGCCTACGAGCAGTACTTC,CASSLFPDSGAYEQYF
NA,TRBV7-2,TRBJ1-2,NA,TGTGCCAGCAGCTCCAGGGGTCGGGACGGGAACTATGGCTACACCTTC,CASSSRGRDGNYGYTF
TRBD1,TRBV27,TRBJ1-2,NA,TGTGCCAGCAGTACCAGGACAGGTCGCTATGGCTACACCTTC,CASSTRTGRYGYTF
TRBD2,TRBV20-1,TRBJ2-1,NA,TGCAGTGCAACGGCCGGGACTACGTCCTCCAATGAGCAGTTCTTC,CSATAGTTSSNEQFF
TRBD1,TRBV7-8,TRBJ2-5,NA,TGTGCCAGCAGCTTAGGGCGCAGGGGGCGTCTAGAGACCCAGTACTTC,CASSLGRRGRLETQYF
NA,TRBV12-3/TRBV12-4,TRBJ2-7,NA,TGTGCCAGCATTAAAGATGGAGGGCCCTACGAGCAGTACTTC,CASIKDGGPYEQYF
NA,TRBV5-3,TRBJ1-2,once,TGTGCCAGCAGCTTAGGCAGGGTATACGGCTACACCTTC,CASSLGRVYGYTF
NA,TRBV7-9,TRBJ2-3,NA,TGTGCCAGCAGCTTAGCCGGGACCACAAGCACAGATACGCAGTATTTT,CASSLAGTTSTDTQYF
NA,TRBV5-5,TRBJ2-6,NA,TGTGCCAGCAGTCAAACAGCCCTCTCTGGGGCCAACGTCCTGACTTTC,CASSQTALSGANVLTF
NA,TRBV18,TRBJ1-1,NA,TGTGCCAGCTCACCAGGCCAGGTCGGATGGGGAGGCACTGAAGCTTTCTTT,CASSPGQVGWGGTEAFF
TRBD2,TRBV7-9,TRBJ2-3,NA,TGTGCCAGCAGCTGGGGACTAGCGGGGGCAGATACGCAGTATTTT,CASSWGLAGADTQYF
TRBD1,TRBV24-1,TRBJ2-1,NA,TGTGCCACCAGTGTCACCGGACAGGGAAGGATAAATGAGCAGTTCTTC,CATSVTGQGRINEQFF
NA,TRBV10-3,TRBJ1-2,once,TGTGCCATCAGTGACCTTAACAGTAACTATGGCTACACCTTC,CAISDLNSNYGYTF
NA,TRBV20-1,TRBJ1-4,NA,TGCAGTTCCACGGGGACAAGTAATGAAAAACTGTTTTTT,CSSTGTSNEKLFF
TRBD2,TRBV27,TRBJ2-5,NA,TGTGCCAGCTTCCCGGGACTAGCGGGAGGGAGAGAGACCCAGTACTTC,CASFPGLAGGRETQYF
NA,TRBV4-2,TRBJ2-2,NA,TGTGCCAGCAGCCAAGGACAGGCGAACACCGGGGAGCTGTTTTTT,CASSQGQANTGELFF
NA,TRBV5-6,TRBJ1-1,NA,TGTGCCAGCAGCTTGGTGGGGCAAATCAACGAAGCTTTCTTT,CASSLVGQINEAFF
NA,TRBV6-5,TRBJ2-1,once,TGTGCCAGCAGTTACTACGCTAGCGACCATTACTCCTACAATGAGCAGTTCTTC,CASSYYASDHYSYNEQFF
TRBD1,TRBV6-5,TRBJ1-1,NA,TGTGCCAGCAGTTACGGGGGGACAGCGAACACTGAAGCTTTCTTT,CASSYGGTANTEAFF
TRBD1,TRBV20-1,TRBJ1-5,NA,TGCAGTGCTTCTGGACAGGACAATCAGCCCCAGCATTTT,CSASGQDNQPQHF
TRBD2,TRBV28,TRBJ2-7,NA,TGTGCCAGCAGCCGGGGGGACGGGTCCTACGAGCAGTACTTC,CASSRGDGSYEQYF
NA,TRBV5-1,TRBJ2-2,NA,TGCGCCAGCAGCTACTTTGGGCAAACCACCGGGGAGCTGTTTTTT,CASSYFGQTTGELFF
NA,TRBV20-1,TRBJ2-3,NA,TGCAGTGCTACCTCGGATTTAGTCACACTAGGAGTTACGCAGTATTTT,CSATSDLVTLGVTQYF
TRBD1,TRBV20-1,TRBJ2-3,NA,TGCAGTGCTAGGGACCGGGACAGGGGCACAGATACGCAGTATTTT,CSARDRDRGTDTQYF
TRBD2,TRBV20-1,TRBJ2-7,NA,TGCAGTGCTAGAGCGCTGACTAGCGGGAGGGCCTCCTACGAGCAGTACTTC,CSARALTSGRASYEQYF